This is a list of T cell receptor beta chains from one sample in a study of blood T cells in healthy people across ages. TCRdb independently ran MiXCR on the 5' RACE reads; one entry per CDR3 protein. The profile shows around 820,000 distinct CDR3 sequences, 20% to 25% of them singletons. These records were also assigned to another study, of T cells of mothers and their children.

The material sequenced was blood. These receptors were taken from a boy aged 10-17 years in good health. The CDR3 runs from the conserved cysteine through the conserved F or W. Not all rows give a size; the values are once, few, many and, for expanded clones, a class.

TRBV29-1,-,TRBJ2-2,CSVEDVAGGTGELFF
TRBV3-1,few,TRBJ2-5,CASSQVGQYQETQYF
TRBV7-9,few,TRBJ1-4,CASSLGAGVPEKLFF
TRBV12-3/TRBV12-4,few,TRBJ2-4,CASSHGQVLAKNIQYF
TRBV28,few,TRBJ2-3,CASSSRMNYTQYF
TRBV5-1,many,TRBJ2-2,CASSGTGDTGELFF
TRBV7-9,-,-,CASSLGSGTNVRETQYF
TRBV7-3,few,TRBJ2-5,CVSSLTPLETQYF
TRBV20-1,few,TRBJ2-5,CSARDTRGGETQYF
TRBV4-1,few,TRBJ2-4,CASSQVPTRVGAKNIQYF
TRBV21-1,few,TRBJ2-7,CASSKAPYEQYF
TRBV20-1,few,TRBJ2-5,CSATGGLAGGRQETQYF
TRBV7-9,-,TRBJ2-5,CASSGRGAQETQYF
TRBV5-1,-,TRBJ2-1,CASSLPGPLNEQFF
TRBV10-3,few,TRBJ2-7,CAISDTGYNRPAYEQYF
TRBV15,few,TRBJ1-1,CATSGQGGYTEAFF
TRBV20-1,-,TRBJ2-1,CSARPQRVIRDEQFF
TRBV7-3,-,TRBJ1-1,CASSLTPGGTIEAFF
TRBV20-1,-,TRBJ2-1,CSARDVWNSSYNEQFF
TRBV7-2,-,-,CASSLLADAYEQYF
TRBV12-3/TRBV12-4,-,TRBJ2-7,CASSQRHLPYEQYF
TRBV6-2/TRBV6-3,-,TRBJ2-2,CATLLGGELFF
TRBV10-3,many,TRBJ2-3,CAVRGRFGTDTQYF
TRBV18,few,TRBJ2-1,CASSHDPGNEQFF
TRBV6-1,-,TRBJ1-1,CACSDHRAGDTEAFF
TRBV28,-,TRBJ1-3,CASSLGFGNTIYF
TRBV29-1,-,-,CSVMGPSGQGPYEQYF
TRBV6-6,many,TRBJ2-7,CASSYSLRRPYF
TRBV15,few,-,CATSMDASYEQYF
TRBV7-9,-,TRBJ2-1,CASSTDSTRSYNEQFF
TRBV7-2,-,TRBJ2-5,CASSPGPTGETQYF
TRBV5-1,-,TRBJ2-2,CASSTRQGLDTGELFF
TRBV20-1,-,TRBJ2-1,CSGGVSSYSEQFF
TRBV7-2,-,-,CASSLVSGAAYNEQFF
TRBV20-1,-,TRBJ2-5,CSARADGGRTQYF
TRBV15,-,-,CATSRAIGTGRSYEQYF
TRBV12-3/TRBV12-4,-,TRBJ2-7,CASSLVVPYEQYF
TRBV7-2,-,TRBJ1-5,CASSLDSGGNQPQHF
TRBV20-1,-,TRBJ1-3,CSARADGFSGNTIYF
TRBV7-2,few,TRBJ2-3,CASSSVADPFTDTQYF
TRBV25-1,-,TRBJ1-2,CASSAFDREHGYTF
TRBV29-1,few,TRBJ2-5,CSVEGGQGWMETQYF
TRBV29-1,-,TRBJ2-5,CSVDVLAAQETQYF
TRBV29-1,many,TRBJ1-1,CSGYRTGNTEAFF
TRBV7-2,-,TRBJ2-1,CASSLSATSYNEQFF
TRBV28,-,TRBJ2-6,CASSILHGANVLTF
TRBV2,-,TRBJ2-4,CASSDDRNIQYF
TRBV27,few,TRBJ1-4,CASTHSGQGNEKLFF
TRBV20-1,-,-,CSARDEAYEQFF